Each of the 19 T cell receptor beta chains below was sequenced from the same sample in a study of blood T cell repertoires in COVID-19. Sequencing used immunoSEQ multiplex PCR; TCRdb keeps in-frame clones, though not all of them. The table records 250,000 to 300,000 clones, approximately 86% of them present only once. Sequencing was carried out using peripheral blood. The receptor source for this set is a woman in her seventies with COVID-19, enrolled during active disease.

V gene TRBV25-1 combines with J gene TRBJ2-7; 9 bases fit TRBD2. The CDR3 consists of 17 residues. With V trimmed by 4 bases and J by 0 bases, 10 bases remained unmatched. Germline loops: CDR1 MGHDK, CDR2 SYGVNS. The CDR3 loop reads CASSVAGAPGVSYEQYF. The CDR3 region has the DNA TGTGCCAGCAGTGTAGCGGGGGCCCCCGGGGTCTCCTACGAGCAGTACTTC.

The rearrangement uses TRBV30 and TRBJ2-5; D possibly corresponds to TRBD2 (5 bases). The germline V gene has CDR1 GTSNPN and CDR2 SVGIG (reference sequence). The CDR3 is made up of 13 amino acids. Trimming cost V 1 base and J 7 bases, with 13 bases left between them. Here the CDR3 DNA reads TGTGCCTGGAGTGCGGGGTCGGGGAGGACCCAGTACTTC. Translation: CAWSAGSGRTQYF.

This chain uses TRBV5-4 with TRBJ2-3; tentatively, D is TRBD1 (5 bases). The CDR3 loop spans 15 amino acids. CDR1 and CDR2 from the germline V gene are SGHNT and YYREEE (reference sequence). Deletions cut 2 bases from V and 0 bases from J, with 10 bases between. CDR3 sequence (DNA): TGTGCCAGCAGCTTCAGGGAAGCTAGCACAGATACGCAGTATTTT. Its translation: CASSFREASTDTQYF.

The gene calls are TRBV7-2 and TRBJ1-1, with 8 bases fitting TRBD1. The CDR3 has 14 residues. Germline CDR1 SGHTA, CDR2 FQGNSA. The V segment lost 0 bases and the J segment 4 bases; nucleotides outside the gene matches: 1. CDR3 nucleotide sequence: TGTGCCAGCAGCTTAGCCAGGGGGCTCACTGAAGCTTTCTTT. Translated: CASSLARGLTEAFF.

The V call is TRBV12-3 or TRBV12-4, the J call TRBJ2-7; D is ambiguous. The CDR3 runs to 11 residues. V was shortened by 7 bases and J by 4 bases, with 8 bases between the two germline ends. CDR3 nucleotides: TGTGCCAGCACCCCCGGGTACGAGCAGTACTTC. This sequence encodes CASTPGYEQYF.

This clone was observed many times. The rearrangement links TRBV4-2 to TRBJ1-4, with D uncertain. CDR3 length equals 19 residues. The germline V gene has CDR1 LGHNA and CDR2 YNFKEQ. V was clipped by 0 bases and J by 0 bases, with 17 bases between them. Written as DNA, the CDR3 is TGTGCCAGCAGCCAAGATTCAGAGGAGGCGTTTGCAACTAATGAAAAACTGTTTTTT. It codes for CASSQDSEEAFATNEKLFF.

In this sample, this clone turned up once. Different DNA sequences within this sample yield the same CDR3. This chain links TRBV18 with TRBJ1-2; 8 nucleotides line up with TRBD1. V was pared by 3 bases and J by 3 bases, with 3 bases of the junction left unmatched. The CDR3 sequence is 14 residues long. Germline V gene data show CDR1 as KGHSH and CDR2 as LQKENI. The CDR3: CASSPDRADYGYTF. As DNA, the CDR3 is TGTGCCAGCTCACCGGACAGGGCGGACTATGGCTACACCTTC.

The gene calls are TRBV5-1 and TRBJ2-7, with TRBD2 matching over 9 bases. The J segment lost 5 bases and the V segment lost 2 bases, leaving 5 bases of the junction unmatched. The CDR3 contains 14 residues. CDR1 and CDR2 (germline): SGHRS, YFSETQ. Here the CDR3 DNA reads TGCGCCAGCAGCTTTAGCGGGGGAGTCGACGAGCAGTACTTC. It codes for CASSFSGGVDEQYF.

The CDR3 region is CAASRGQGHQPQHF. In nucleotides, the CDR3 is TGTGCCGCATCGAGGGGACAGGGCCATCAGCCCCAGCATTTT. J is TRBJ1-5 and V is TRBV10-3; 9 bases align to TRBD1. CDR1 ENHRY and CDR2 SYGVKD come from the germline V gene. Unmatched junction bases numbered 10, after V lost 11 bases and J lost 5 bases. The CDR3 length is 14 residues.

The chain uses TRBV4-2 and TRBJ1-2; D is unclear. V was pared by 0 bases and J by 7 bases, with 18 bases between. CDR1 and CDR2 from the germline V gene are LGHNA and YNFKEQ. The CDR3 covers 16 residues. CDR3 DNA sequence: TGTGCCAGCAGCCAAGAGGAGGGAGATACGACGGGTGGCTACACCTTC. Amino acid sequence: CASSQEEGDTTGGYTF.

The chain joins TRBV7-2 to TRBJ2-5, with 13 bases lining up with TRBD2. J gave up 5 bases and V 2 bases, and 5 bases lay outside the gene matches. Germline V lookup: CDR1 SGHTA, CDR2 FQGNSA. This CDR3 is built from 16 residues. CDR3 sequence (DNA): TGTGCCAGCAGCTTATTACTAGCGGGGGGGCCGGAGACCCAGTACTTC. This translates into CASSLLLAGGPETQYF.

The sample holds one count of this clone. J is TRBJ2-1 and V is TRBV27; 7 positions match TRBD2. CDR3 length equals 15 residues. The germline CDR1 and CDR2 sequences are MNHEY and SMNVEV (reference sequence). V was pared by 6 bases and J by 4 bases, with 9 bases of the junction left unmatched. The CDR3 is CASSPVSGGYNEQFF. Here the CDR3 DNA reads TGTGCCAGCAGCCCTGTATCGGGGGGTTACAATGAGCAGTTCTTC.

This clone appeared a single time. The CDR3 region is CASSFQAGGYGYTF. The CDR3 DNA is TGTGCCAGCAGCTTTCAGGCAGGGGGCTATGGCTACACCTTC. The chain recombines TRBV21-1 with TRBJ1-2; the D call in the table, TRBD1, was not verified against the DNA. TRBV21-1 constitutes a pseudogene. The CDR3 is 14 residues long.

J is TRBJ1-2 and V is TRBV19; possible D gene TRBD1, 5 bases. Trimming removed 5 bases at V and 4 bases at J, with 14 bases between. The CDR3 sequence is 14 residues long. Germline CDR1 and CDR2: LNHDA and SQIVND (reference sequence). The CDR3 DNA reads as TGTGCCAGTAGTGCCGACAGCCTTATCTATGGCTACACCTTC. Translation: CASSADSLIYGYTF. The full variable domain, completed using reference TRBV19 and TRBJ1-2, is DGGITQSPKYLFRKEGQNVTLSCEQNLNHDAMYWYRQDPGQGLRLIYYSQIVNDFQKGDIAEGYSVSREKKESFPLTVTSAQKNPTAFYLCASSADSLIYGYTFGSGTRLTVV.

The chain recombines TRBV19 with TRBJ2-7; D remains ambiguous. V lost 5 bases and J lost 3, with 11 bases in between. Per germline, CDR1 LNHDA and CDR2 SQIVND (reference sequence). CDR3 size: 13 residues. The CDR3 here is CASSPLGYYEQYF. CDR3 DNA: TGTGCCAGTAGTCCCCTCGGGTACTACGAGCAGTACTTC.

Regarding this clone: Compared with germline, one end of the junction differs, possibly owing to a read error. This rearrangement joins TRBV10-3 to TRBJ2-1, with D perhaps matching TRBD2 (6 bases). The CDR3 has 12 amino acids. From germline, CDR1 is ENHRY and CDR2 SYGVKD. CDR3: CAISEIGTLWIF. The CDR3 DNA reads TGTGCCATCAGTGAGATAGGGACTCTCTGGATCTTC.

The V call is TRBV5-1, the J call TRBJ1-2; D gene uncertain. Germline CDR1 SGHRS, CDR2 YFSETQ. CDR3 size: 14 residues. The V end was cut by 2 bases, the J end by 4 bases, with 12 bases between. In DNA, the CDR3 is TGCGCCAGCAGCTTCTCTTCACAGTCCTATGGCTACACCTTC. It is translated as CASSFSSQSYGYTF.

V usage is TRBV3-1 (or the pseudogene TRBV3-2) and J usage is TRBJ1-5; D possibly corresponds to TRBD1 (5 bases). V was clipped by 5 bases and J by 8 bases, with 19 bases between them. This CDR3 comprises 15 residues. The germline gives CDR1 LGHDT, CDR2 YNNKEL (reference sequence). This chain's CDR3 is CASSNSGTPVEPQHF. CDR3 in DNA: TGTGCCAGCAGCAATTCCGGGACTCCGGTGGAGCCCCAGCATTTT.

The CDR3 sequence: CAISERTGAFNEQFF. The CDR3 DNA reads as TGTGCCATCAGTGAGCGGACAGGGGCCTTCAATGAGCAGTTCTTC. The gene calls are TRBV10-3 and TRBJ2-1; 9 bases agree with TRBD1. Per germline, CDR1 ENHRY and CDR2 SYGVKD. This CDR3 region has 15 residues. Unmatched junction bases numbered 5, after V lost 2 bases and J lost 6 bases.